The sequence of this TCR beta chain was determined in a study of blood T cell repertoires in COVID-19. On the study more broadly: The samples span acute and convalescent COVID-19 from the United States, Italy and Spain. T cells, B-cell-depleted T cells, or PBMCs supplied cDNA or gDNA.

Trimming stripped 0 bases from V and 9 bases from J, with 10 bases between. The germline V gene encodes CDR1 SGHRS and CDR2 YFSETQ. CDR3 size: 13 residues. Original handling: By means of reference gene primer amplification, nucleated cell counts were estimated. Sequencing used immunoSEQ multiplex PCR; TCRdb keeps in-frame clones, though not all of them. The DNA gave D and trimming, while V, J and clone size come from that table. This sample carries about 440,000 clones, 80% to 90% of them seen once, and the ten largest clones take approximately 4.5%. This clonotype was sampled from a woman aged 25 to 39 with acute or convalescent COVID-19. The sample comprised peripheral blood. The rearrangement uses TRBV5-1 and TRBJ2-1, with a weak D call TRBD1 (6 bases). This CDR3 reads CASSLAPGVEQFF. CDR3 DNA: TGCGCCAGCAGCTTGGCTCCAGGGGTTGAGCAGTTCTTC.